Following are 9 T cell receptor beta chains from one sample sequenced in a study of T cell clonality in common variable immunodeficiency. These receptors' antigens are unknown. Data came from immunoSEQ multiplex PCR; TCRdb stores just in-frame clones and leaves some out. This sample has over 11,000 clones and no singletons, with more than 7.5% in the ten largest. Whole-study results and caveats: In common variable immunodeficiency, TCR beta chains reportedly carried fewer deletions and N-nucleotide insertions.

The sequencing sample was made of peripheral blood mononuclear cells. Receptors were obtained from a human donor with common variable immunodeficiency.

Concerning this clone itself: Read coverage stops 3 residues before the CDR3 terminus; the germline J gene supplies the remainder. This chain links TRBV18 with TRBJ2-3; 10 nucleotides match TRBD2. Germline CDR1 and CDR2: KGHSH and LQKENI. The CDR3 extends over 15 amino acids. J lost 3 bases, V lost 5 bases, and 5 bases had no gene match. CDR3 sequence reads: CASSTISGGTDTQYF. The sequenced part of the CDR3 DNA is TGTGCCAGCTCAACGATTAGCGGGGGGACAGATACG.

A note on this clone: The CDR3 goes on 3 residues after the read ends, and that part is filled in from the germline J gene. The V gene is TRBV18, the J gene TRBJ2-4, with a weak D call TRBD2 (7 bases). The germline gives CDR1 KGHSH, CDR2 LQKENI. V was clipped by 0 bases and J by 3 bases, with 15 bases between them. This CDR3 region has 17 residues. This CDR3 is CASSPPVRGGGKNIQYF. The CDR3 DNA, read in part, is TGTGCCAGCTCACCACCAGTCCGAGGGGGGGGCAAAAACATT. The full variable domain, in which reference TRBV18 and TRBJ2-4 provide the parts outside the CDR3, is NAGVMQNPRHLVRRRGQEARLRCSPMKGHSHVYWYRQLPEEGLKFMVYLQKENIIDESGMPKERFSAEFPKEGPSILRIQQVVRGDSAAYFCASSPPVRGGGKNIQYFGAGTRLSVL.

This clone has a handful of counts. The read ends 3 residues early relative to the CDR3; the germline J gene fills the gap. The chain is built from TRBV7-2 and TRBJ2-1, with D perhaps TRBD2 (6 bases). The CDR3 loop spans 12 amino acids. Per germline, CDR1 SGHTA and CDR2 FQGNSA. V shed 6 bases and J shed 7 bases, with 10 bases lying between them. The CDR3: CASRRLENEQFF. The CDR3 DNA, read in part, is TGTGCCAGCAGACGACTAGAGAATGAG.

This clone has a handful of counts. From the germline J gene comes the end of the CDR3, since the read stops 3 residues before it. The chain is built from TRBV18 and TRBJ1-5; perhaps TRBD1 as D (5 bases). Germline lookup yields CDR1 KGHSH and CDR2 LQKENI. Trimming left V 4 bases short and J 3 bases short, with 25 bases between. This CDR3 has 19 residues. The CDR3 DNA, read in part, is TGTGCCAGCTCACGCCAGCAGACGCTTGGGGCCGAACTCAATCAGCCC. It codes for CASSRQQTLGAELNQP. The entire CDR3 sequence reads CASSRQQTLGAELNQPQHF.

As to this clone: The junction does not match germline at one end; this may be a read error. The read ends 3 residues before the CDR3 terminus; that terminus is restored from the germline J gene. This chain connects TRBV7-7 to TRBJ2-2; the D gene is possibly TRBD2 (5 bases). Germline loops: CDR1 SSHAT, CDR2 FNYEAQ (reference sequence). CDR3 length: 14 residues. CDR3 amino acids: CASSLVAGSGELFF. The covered CDR3 bases are TGTGCTAGCAGCTTAGTTGCGGGTTCCGGGGAG.

A note on this clone: The CDR3 end lies 3 residues beyond the end of the read and is filled in from the germline J gene. The chain employs TRBV30 and TRBJ1-6; 10 nucleotides line up with TRBD1. The J segment lost 10 bases and the V segment lost 1 base, leaving 4 bases of the junction unmatched. The germline CDR1 and CDR2 sequences are GTSNPN and SVGIG (reference sequence). The CDR3 covers 14 residues. The sequenced CDR3 bases are TGTGCCTGGAGTGGGGGGACAGGGGACTCACCC. Protein product: CAWSGGTGDSP. The CDR3 as a whole reads CAWSGGTGDSPLHF.

On this clone: The CDR3 end falls 3 residues outside the read, so it is completed with the germline J gene. This chain connects TRBV19 to TRBJ2-6; D ambiguous. Germline V lookup: CDR1 LNHDA, CDR2 SQIVND (reference sequence). The CDR3 covers 15 residues. V lost 2 bases, J lost 4 bases, and 9 bases lay in between. Incomplete CDR3 DNA: TGTGCCAGTAGTATAAGCAGCGTAGGGGCCAACGTC. Protein: CASSISSVGANV. The entire CDR3 protein is CASSISSVGANVLTF. The complete variable domain, with remaining parts taken from reference TRBV19 and TRBJ2-6, reads DGGITQSPKYLFRKEGQNVTLSCEQNLNHDAMYWYRQDPGQGLRLIYYSQIVNDFQKGDIAEGYSVSREKKESFPLTVTSAQKNPTAFYLCASSISSVGANVLTFGAGSRLTVL.

This clone was observed a handful of times. The read falls 3 residues short of the CDR3 end, and the missing part is taken from the germline J gene. The chain uses TRBV2 and TRBJ1-6, with TRBD1 matching over 8 bases. The V gene end was trimmed by 6 bases and the J gene end by 9 bases; junction bases not matched to a gene: 10. Germline V gene sequence: CDR1 SNHLY, CDR2 FYNNEI. The CDR3 totals 15 residues. The covered CDR3 bases are TGTGCCAGCAGGATCCCGACAGGGGAGGCTTCACCC. It is translated as CASRIPTGEASP. The whole CDR3 is CASRIPTGEASPLHF.

This clone has just a few counts. The read gets to within 3 residues of the CDR3 end, and the germline J gene fills in the rest. The rearrangement joins TRBV7-2 to TRBJ1-5, with TRBD1 as a possible D gene (6 bases). V was clipped by 1 base and J by 0 bases, with 7 bases between them. The CDR3 loop spans 15 amino acids. In germline, CDR1 is SGHTA, CDR2 FQGNSA. CDR3 in amino acids: CASSLVGASNQPQHF. Partial CDR3 DNA: TGTGCCAGCAGCTTAGTGGGGGCTAGCAATCAGCCC.